This passage covers 27 T cell receptor beta chains from one sample sequenced in a study of CD8 T cells in ankylosing spondylitis. TCRdb reprocessed the 5' RACE reads via MiXCR and lists one record per CDR3 protein. Among 220,000 or so distinct CDR3 sequences listed, 10% were seen once. Sequenced sample: blood, either unsorted or a sorted T cell fraction (not recorded which). These receptors originate from a male donor with ankylosing spondylitis or in good health (not recorded which).

This clonotype has only a few counts. The V call is TRBV12-3 or TRBV12-4, the J call TRBJ2-6, with D possibly matching TRBD1 (7 bases). The ends were cut back, 3 bases at V and 0 bases at J, with 18 bases in the middle. This CDR3 contains 19 residues. This chain's CDR3 is CASSFWAGGSPSGANVLTF. CDR3 nucleotide sequence: TGTGCCAGCAGTTTTTGGGCAGGGGGGTCACCCTCTGGGGCCAACGTCCTGACTTTC.

The V call is TRBV5-5, the J call TRBJ1-5; D is unclear. The germline V gene encodes CDR1 SGHKS and CDR2 YYEKEE (reference sequence). V was cut by 4 bases and J by 1 base, with 9 bases left in between. This CDR3 contains 14 residues. The CDR3 loop is CASSAGLSNQPQHF. The DNA for the CDR3 is TGTGCCAGCAGCGCAGGACTCAGCAATCAGCCCCAGCATTTT.

This clonotype has a handful of counts. This rearrangement joins TRBV3-1 to TRBJ2-1, with 8 bases fitting TRBD2. J gave up 7 bases and V 4 bases, and 15 bases lay outside the gene matches. This CDR3 has 17 residues. Germline V CDR1 and CDR2: LGHDT, YNNKEL (reference sequence). CDR3 amino acids: CASSPPIRVAGYNEQFF. CDR3 nucleotide sequence: TGTGCCAGCAGCCCTCCTATTCGGGTAGCGGGGTATAATGAGCAGTTCTTC.

In its sample, this clonotype was seen many times. The rearrangement uses TRBV2 and TRBJ2-2; no clear D gene. Trimming removed 6 bases from V and 6 bases from J, with 11 bases in between. The CDR3 is 13 amino acids. Germline assignment: CDR1 SNHLY and CDR2 FYNNEI. This chain's CDR3 is CASSQSSSGELFF. The CDR3 DNA follows: TGTGCCAGCAGCCAATCCAGCTCCGGGGAGCTGTTTTTT.

At least ten counts were recorded for this clonotype. The chain joins TRBV20-1 to TRBJ1-4; possibly TRBD1 for D (6 bases). V gave up 4 bases and J gave up 3 bases, with 12 bases separating them. The length of the CDR3 is 14 residues. Per the germline V gene, CDR1 is DFQATT and CDR2 is SNEGSKA (reference sequence). The CDR3 DNA reads TGCAGTGCTAAATGGACAGCGCCTAATGAAAAACTGTTTTTT. Translating gives CSAKWTAPNEKLFF.

This clonotype was seen a few times. This rearrangement joins TRBV7-3 to TRBJ1-1, with D perhaps matching TRBD1 (5 bases). V was clipped by 2 bases and J by 6 bases, with 13 bases between them. CDR1 is SGHTA, CDR2 FQGTGA, per germline. There are 14 residues in the CDR3. CDR3 DNA: TGTGCCAGCAGCTTATCCAGGGACGGTTCTGAAGCTTTCTTT. This encodes CASSLSRDGSEAFF.

This chain joins TRBV24-1 and TRBJ2-1; 10 positions agree with TRBD2. The CDR3 totals 15 residues. The germline V gene has CDR1 KGHDR and CDR2 SFDVKD. Unmatched junction bases numbered 3, after V lost 2 bases and J lost 6 bases. As DNA, the CDR3 is TGTGCCACCAGTGATTCCTGGACTAGCGGCAATGAGCAGTTCTTC. This encodes CATSDSWTSGNEQFF.

This clonotype was detected ten times or more. This chain links TRBV5-5 with TRBJ1-2, with TRBD1 as a possible D gene (5 bases). The CDR3 sequence is 14 residues long. Germline V gene sequence: CDR1 SGHKS, CDR2 YYEKEE (reference sequence). V lost 5 bases and J lost 1, with 12 bases in between. This CDR3 reads CASRAGTNNYGYTF. The CDR3 nucleotides read TGTGCCAGCAGAGCCGGGACTAATAACTATGGCTACACCTTC.

The gene calls are TRBV6-5 and TRBJ1-1; D remains unclear. The V end lost 2 bases, the J end lost 1 base, and 11 bases lay between the germline ends. The CDR3 has 15 residues. CDR1 and CDR2 (germline): MNHEY, SVGAGI. The CDR3 is CASSYHRTENTEAFF. In DNA, the CDR3 is TGTGCCAGCAGTTACCATAGGACGGAGAACACTGAAGCTTTCTTT.

In this sample, this clonotype turned up many times. The chain links TRBV4-2 to TRBJ2-3; TRBD2 matches at 12 bases. V shed 1 base, J shed 5 bases, and the junction held 4 bases outside the gene matches. The CDR3 is 16 residues long. Germline values: CDR1 LGHNA, CDR2 YNFKEQ. The CDR3 protein is CASSQGTSGEVDTQYF. The CDR3, as DNA: TGTGCCAGCAGCCAAGGGACTAGCGGGGAGGTAGATACGCAGTATTTT.

This clonotype was detected only a few times. The CDR3 region is CSARTISGGSQETQYF. CDR3 nucleotide sequence: TGCAGTGCTCGGACTATTAGCGGGGGGTCCCAAGAGACCCAGTACTTC. The V gene is TRBV20-1, the J gene TRBJ2-5; 10 bases agree with TRBD2. With V trimmed by 5 bases and J by 1 base, 10 bases remained unmatched. CDR3 size: 16 residues. Germline V gene lookup returns CDR1 DFQATT and CDR2 SNEGSKA (reference sequence).

This clonotype was seen ten or more times. The rearrangement uses TRBV7-3 and TRBJ2-3; unclear D gene. The germline V gene encodes CDR1 SGHTA and CDR2 FQGTGA. Trimming took off 5 bases at V and 9 bases at J, with 18 bases between the two ends. This CDR3 region has 14 residues. CDR3 amino acids: CASSPTSDSWTQYF. The DNA for the CDR3 is TGTGCCAGCAGCCCCACCTCGGATTCATGGACGCAGTATTTT.

At least ten counts were recorded for this clonotype. V gene TRBV29-1 combines with J gene TRBJ1-4, with D perhaps matching TRBD1 (6 bases). Germline CDR1 reads SQVTM; CDR2 reads ANQGSEA. CDR3 length: 12 amino acids. Trimming took off 7 bases at V and 7 bases at J, with 13 bases between the two ends. CDR3 DNA sequence: TGCAGCGCTGATGGGGGGGCTGAAAAACTGTTTTTT. It codes for CSADGGAEKLFF.

Ten or more counts support this clonotype. The chain couples TRBV11-1 to TRBJ1-6; possible D gene TRBD1, 5 bases. The V and J ends lost 4 bases and 0 bases respectively, with 7 bases between them. CDR1 SGHAT and CDR2 FQDESV come from the germline V gene (reference sequence). The CDR3 is made up of 15 amino acids. Here the CDR3 DNA reads TGTGCCAGCAGCTCCGACAGCTCCTATAATTCACCCCTCCACTTT. Translation: CASSSDSSYNSPLHF.

About this clonotype: Given a much more abundant clone one base away, this may be a read error. The CDR3, as DNA: TGTGCCAGCAGCCCGATGGTTGGGACAGTAACGTCCAATGAGGAGTTCTTC. Translated: CASSPMVGTVTSNEEFF. This chain joins TRBV5-6 and TRBJ2-1; TRBD1 aligns across 7 bases. Germline V lookup: CDR1 SGHDT, CDR2 YYEEEE. The CDR3 runs 17 residues.

The CDR3 spells CATMGGGDTGELFF. The CDR3 DNA is TGTGCCACCATGGGAGGAGGGGACACCGGGGAGCTGTTTTTT. The rearrangement links TRBV24-1 to TRBJ2-2; D possibly corresponds to TRBD2 (6 bases). Trimming removed 8 bases from V and 3 bases from J, with 12 bases in between. The CDR3 consists of 14 residues. Looked up from germline, CDR1 is KGHDR and CDR2 is SFDVKD.

The chain's CDR3 is CASSTVGEGAQYF. Here the CDR3 DNA reads TGTGCCAGCAGCACCGTCGGGGAGGGAGCGCAGTACTTC. V usage is TRBV5-5 and J usage is TRBJ2-7; 7 positions match TRBD2. CDR3 length: 13 residues. Germline loops: CDR1 SGHKS, CDR2 YYEKEE (reference sequence). After removal of 4 bases from V and 9 bases from J, the junction contained 10 bases not matched to a gene. Drawing the rest from reference TRBV5-5 and TRBJ2-7, the complete variable domain is DAGVTQSPTHLIKTRGQQVTLRCSPISGHKSVSWYQQVLGQGPQFIFQYYEKEERGRGNFPDRFSARQFPNYSSELNVNALLLGDSALYLCASSTVGEGAQYFGPGTRLTVT.

This chain connects TRBV19 to TRBJ2-1; tentatively, D is TRBD2 (5 bases). V lost 5 bases to trimming and J lost 0 bases, with 17 bases between them. Germline V gene data show CDR1 as LNHDA and CDR2 as SQIVND (reference sequence). There are 17 residues in the CDR3. The CDR3 coding sequence is TGTGCCAGTAGTTTTCCTGGAGGCCAAAGCTCCTACAATGAGCAGTTCTTC. It specifies CASSFPGGQSSYNEQFF.

This clonotype was picked up a small number of times. The chain uses TRBV10-3 and TRBJ2-5, with D possibly being TRBD1 (5 bases). Germline CDR1 ENHRY, CDR2 SYGVKD. V lost 2 bases and J lost 1, with 14 bases in between. The CDR3 is made up of 16 amino acids. In DNA form, the CDR3 reads TGTGCCATCAGTGAGCCCCCCACAGGCCCCCAAGAGACCCAGTACTTC. It encodes CAISEPPTGPQETQYF.

This clonotype was detected many times. The chain links TRBV11-2 to TRBJ2-1; 8 bases line up with TRBD1. Germline V gene sequence: CDR1 SGHAT, CDR2 FQNNGV. The CDR3 is made up of 15 amino acids. After removal of 3 bases from V and 2 bases from J, the junction contained 3 bases not matched to a gene. This chain's CDR3 is CASSFRTGTYNEQFF. For the CDR3, the DNA is TGTGCCAGCAGCTTCCGGACAGGGACCTACAATGAGCAGTTCTTC.

This clonotype was detected many times. The rearrangement joins TRBV7-9 to TRBJ1-1; D is undetermined. The V end was cut by 5 bases, the J end by 7 bases, with 17 bases between. The length of the CDR3 is 14 residues. Germline values: CDR1 SEHNR, CDR2 FQNEAQ (reference sequence). CDR3 residues: CASSPSGSESEAFF. DNA of the CDR3: TGTGCCAGCAGCCCCTCAGGTTCAGAGAGTGAAGCTTTCTTT.

The chain joins TRBV5-5 to TRBJ2-5; no definite D call. CDR1 and CDR2 (germline): SGHKS, YYEKEE (reference sequence). This CDR3 has 14 amino acids. Deletions cut 4 bases from V and 3 bases from J, with 13 bases between. The DNA of the CDR3 is TGTGCCAGCAGCCTCGGGCAAATCAAAGAGACCCAGTACTTC. The encoded protein is CASSLGQIKETQYF.

This clonotype was observed at least ten times. This chain joins TRBV6-1 and TRBJ2-3; 12 bases map to TRBD1. There are 14 residues in the CDR3. J gave up 5 bases and V 6 bases, and 3 bases lay outside the gene matches. Germline CDR1 is MNHNS and CDR2 is SASEGT. CDR3 sequence reads: CASRGQGAGDTQYF. CDR3 coding DNA: TGTGCCAGCAGGGGACAGGGGGCTGGAGATACGCAGTATTTT.

This clonotype was recorded at least ten times. The chain is built from TRBV5-1 and TRBJ2-7; weak D call: TRBD2 (7 bases). The germline V gene has CDR1 SGHRS and CDR2 YFSETQ. Trimming stripped 2 bases from V and 5 bases from J, with 17 bases between. This CDR3 spans 15 amino acids. CDR3 DNA sequence: TGCGCCAGCAGCTTCCACACTAGCGAGGGGGACGAGCAGTACTTC. This gives the protein CASSFHTSEGDEQYF.

At least ten counts were recorded for this clonotype. The rearrangement links TRBV5-5 to TRBJ2-3; 9 bases are a match to TRBD1. V dropped 4 bases and J dropped 4; count of bases not matched to a gene: 13. Germline V gene sequence: CDR1 SGHKS, CDR2 YYEKEE (reference sequence). The CDR3 extends over 17 amino acids. The CDR3 is CASSLLGTGPASDTQYF. CDR3 in DNA: TGTGCCAGCAGCCTCCTCGGGACAGGGCCTGCCTCAGATACGCAGTATTTT.

V usage is TRBV14 and J usage is TRBJ2-5; no clear D gene. The V end lost 1 base, the J end lost 5 bases, and 11 bases lay between the germline ends. CDR1 and CDR2 (germline): SGHDN, FVKESK. CDR3 length equals 14 residues. The CDR3, as DNA: TGTGCCAGCAGCCAAGGTCAGGTGTATGAGACCCAGTACTTC. Protein: CASSQGQVYETQYF.

The chain couples TRBV7-2 to TRBJ1-1, with D perhaps matching TRBD1 (5 bases). V lost 1 base to trimming and J lost 4 bases, with 13 bases between them. The length of the CDR3 is 15 residues. The germline gives CDR1 SGHTA, CDR2 FQGNSA. The CDR3 loop reads CASSLGLSTGTEAFF. The CDR3 DNA reads TGTGCCAGCAGCTTAGGACTTTCTACAGGCACTGAAGCTTTCTTT.